What follows are 23 T cell receptor beta chains derived from one specimen sequenced in a study of neurological immune-mediated disorders. From the 5' RACE reads, TCRdb called clonotypes with MiXCR, one entry per CDR3 protein. The sample lists about 46,000 distinct CDR3 sequences, approximately 3% occurring once. Sequenced: PBMCs. The receptors derive from a woman aged 50 to 65 with multiple sclerosis.

This clonotype has a count of ten or more. V gene TRBV20-1 combines with J gene TRBJ2-7; 15 bases are shared with TRBD2. Looked up from germline, CDR1 is DFQATT and CDR2 is SNEGSKA (reference sequence). The CDR3 length is 16 residues. V trimming: 1 base; J trimming: 5 bases; junction bases outside the gene matches: 6. CDR3 region: CSARGTSGRAVDEQYF. The CDR3 coding sequence is TGCAGTGCTAGAGGGACTAGCGGGAGGGCCGTAGACGAGCAGTACTTC.

This clonotype was observed at least ten times. The chain links TRBV11-2 to TRBJ2-1; 12 nucleotides line up with TRBD1. The J segment lost 9 bases and the V segment lost 1 base, leaving 4 bases of the junction unmatched. The CDR3 has 15 amino acids. CDR1 is SGHAT, CDR2 FQNNGV, per germline. The CDR3 DNA reads as TGTGCCAGCAGCTTAGTTGGGACAGGGGGCAGTGAGCAGTTCTTC. Amino acid sequence: CASSLVGTGGSEQFF.

The sample holds many counts of this clonotype. J is TRBJ2-7 and V is TRBV20-1, with TRBD2 matching over 8 bases. The CDR3 extends over 15 amino acids. Germline V gene sequence: CDR1 DFQATT, CDR2 SNEGSKA (reference sequence). Trimming removed 1 base from V and 1 base from J; junction bases left unmatched: 6. The CDR3 loop reads CSARVSGSWSYEQYF. CDR3 DNA sequence: TGCAGTGCTAGAGTCAGCGGGAGTTGGTCCTACGAGCAGTACTTC.

This clonotype was recorded at least ten times. V and J are TRBV5-1 and TRBJ2-3; a weak D match, TRBD2 (6 bases). The CDR3 covers 14 residues. CDR1 is SGHRS, CDR2 YFSETQ, per germline. Trimming took 4 bases from V and 0 from J, leaving 9 bases between them. Here the CDR3 DNA reads TGCGCCAGCAGCCCAGGACTAAGCACAGATACGCAGTATTTT. It encodes CASSPGLSTDTQYF.

This clonotype was recorded at least ten times. The chain combines TRBV7-2 with TRBJ2-7; no definite D call. V was pared by 5 bases and J by 3 bases, with 5 bases between. Germline loops: CDR1 SGHTA, CDR2 FQGNSA. This CDR3 spans 11 amino acids. The DNA for the CDR3 is TGTGCCAGCAGCCAATTCTACGAGCAGTACTTC. Residues: CASSQFYEQYF. The full variable domain, with the rest looked up from reference TRBV7-2 and TRBJ2-7, is GAGVSQSPSNKVTEKGKDVELRCDPISGHTALYWYRQSLGQGLEFLIYFQGNSAPDKSGLPSDRFSAERTGGSVSTLTIQRTQQEDSAVYLCASSQFYEQYFGPGTRLTVT.

At least ten counts were recorded for this clonotype. V is TRBV7-2 and J is TRBJ2-2; perhaps TRBD2 as D (8 bases). Germline CDR1 is SGHTA and CDR2 is FQGNSA. Trimming took 5 bases from V and 0 from J, leaving 25 bases between them. The CDR3 covers 20 residues. CDR3 bases: TGTGCCAGCAGCGCCTGGACAGGCGGGAGGCTCCTCGCGAACACCGGGGAGCTGTTTTTT. Protein sequence: CASSAWTGGRLLANTGELFF.

This clonotype was recorded many times. The V and J genes are TRBV7-6 and TRBJ2-1, with D possibly matching TRBD1 (6 bases). Trimming stripped 4 bases from V and 4 bases from J, with 17 bases between. This CDR3 contains 16 residues. Per germline, CDR1 SGHVS and CDR2 FNYEAQ. The CDR3 loop is CASSSRVGAGYNEQFF. The CDR3 nucleotides read TGTGCCAGCAGCTCAAGGGTGGGGGCCGGGTACAATGAGCAGTTCTTC.

In this sample, this clonotype turned up many times. CDR3 in DNA: TGTGCCAGCAGCTTAGCAGGGGGTCGAGGCACTGAAGCTTTCTTT. Its translation is CASSLAGGRGTEAFF. The chain joins TRBV7-2 to TRBJ1-1; D perhaps matches TRBD1 (6 bases). CDR1 and CDR2 (germline): SGHTA, FQGNSA. The CDR3 is made up of 15 amino acids. V lost 0 bases to trimming and J lost 4 bases, with 12 bases between them.

This clonotype was found many times. The chain carries TRBV10-1 and TRBJ2-4; D not resolved. The CDR3 totals 14 residues. Between the trimmed V and J ends, which lost 4 bases and 0 bases, there was a span of 7 bases. CDR1 and CDR2 from the germline V gene are WNHNN and SYGVQD (reference sequence). This CDR3 is CASSGAIAKNIQYF. CDR3 nucleotides: TGCGCCAGCAGTGGGGCGATAGCCAAAAACATTCAGTACTTC.

Comment on this clonotype: A much larger clone lies a single base off, so this may be a read error. CDR3 sequence reads: CSVSGKGETEAFF. The CDR3 DNA reads TGCAGCGTCTCGGGGAAGGGCGAAACGGAAGCTTTCTTT. The chain joins TRBV29-1 to TRBJ1-1; D uncertain. Trimming took off 6 bases at V and 8 bases at J, with 19 bases between the two ends. This CDR3 region has 13 residues. Germline CDR1 reads SQVTM; CDR2 reads ANQGSEA.

This clonotype was counted at least ten times. This chain joins TRBV12-3 or TRBV12-4 and TRBJ2-1; TRBD2 agrees at 12 bases. The CDR3 runs 16 residues. The V gene end was trimmed by 5 bases and the J gene end by 7 bases; junction bases not matched to a gene: 9. The chain's CDR3 is CASSPTSGGLGNEQFF. CDR3 nucleotide sequence: TGTGCCAGCAGTCCGACTAGCGGGGGACTCGGGAATGAGCAGTTCTTC.

At least ten counts were recorded for this clonotype. The CDR3 nucleotides are TGTGCCACCAGCAGAACCGGGGCAAAAGAGACCCAGTACTTC. Amino acid sequence: CATSRTGAKETQYF. The V gene is TRBV15, the J gene TRBJ2-5, with D perhaps assigned TRBD1 or TRBD2 (5 bases each). The germline gives CDR1 LNHNV, CDR2 YYDKDF (reference sequence). V was pared by 2 bases and J by 3 bases, with 10 bases between. This CDR3 region has 14 residues.

This clonotype was found many times. The chain is built from TRBV3-1 and TRBJ2-5; the match to TRBD1 covers 7 bases. CDR3 length: 15 residues. Losses at the gene ends were 4 bases for V and 2 bases for J; bases not matched to a gene: 7. Germline lookup yields CDR1 LGHDT and CDR2 YNNKEL (reference sequence). The DNA of the CDR3 is TGTGCCAGCAGCCTCCCCGGGACAGTGCAAGAGACCCAGTACTTC. Amino acids: CASSLPGTVQETQYF.

This clonotype was recorded many times. The V gene is TRBV20-1, the J gene TRBJ1-1, with TRBD1 as a possible D gene (6 bases). The germline V and J ends were trimmed by 3 bases and 0 bases, with 20 bases remaining between them. The CDR3 has 17 amino acids. Germline-derived CDR1 and CDR2 are DFQATT and SNEGSKA (reference sequence). The CDR3 loop reads CSASSTGGPVMNTEAFF. In nucleotides, the CDR3 is TGCAGTGCTAGTAGCACCGGGGGGCCCGTAATGAACACTGAAGCTTTCTTT.

This clonotype was detected only a few times. The chain couples TRBV9 to TRBJ2-7, with 10 bases that match TRBD2. This CDR3 comprises 14 residues. V gave up 0 bases and J gave up 9 bases; unmatched junction bases: 6. Germline V lookup: CDR1 SGDLS, CDR2 YYNGEE. CDR3 sequence reads: CASSVGGLASAQYF. CDR3 in DNA: TGTGCCAGCAGCGTAGGGGGACTAGCGTCAGCGCAGTACTTC.

This clonotype was picked up many times. J is TRBJ1-4 and V is TRBV11-2; D unresolved. CDR1 and CDR2 (germline): SGHAT, FQNNGV. Trimming took off 2 bases at V and 3 bases at J, with 4 bases between the two ends. This CDR3 is 13 amino acids long. DNA for the CDR3: TGTGCCAGCAGCTTATGGGCTAATGAAAAACTGTTTTTT. Amino acid sequence: CASSLWANEKLFF.

The sample holds many counts of this clonotype. The rearrangement joins TRBV5-1 to TRBJ1-1; D perhaps matches TRBD1 (5 bases). Trimming took 0 bases from V and 7 from J, leaving 13 bases between them. This CDR3 has 14 residues. Per germline, CDR1 SGHRS and CDR2 YFSETQ. The CDR3 DNA is TGCGCCAGCAGCTTGGACCCGGGGACTGTTGAAGCTTTCTTT. This translates into CASSLDPGTVEAFF.

The sample holds many counts of this clonotype. The chain has TRBV7-3 and TRBJ2-1; TRBD2 agrees at 9 bases. V was pared by 4 bases and J by 4 bases, with 8 bases of the junction left unmatched. CDR1 is SGHTA and CDR2 is FQGTGA in the germline V gene. The CDR3 sequence is 16 residues long. CDR3 coding DNA: TGTGCCAGCAGCTCCCAACCCAGCGGGAGGTACAATGAGCAGTTCTTC. Amino acids: CASSSQPSGRYNEQFF.

This clonotype occurred many times. V is TRBV5-1 and J is TRBJ1-2; D is undetermined. CDR3 length: 15 amino acids. V gave up 0 bases and J gave up 3 bases, with 12 bases separating them. Germline values: CDR1 SGHRS, CDR2 YFSETQ. The chain's CDR3 is CASSLGAGEYYGYTF. The CDR3 nucleotides are TGCGCCAGCAGCTTGGGGGCTGGAGAATACTATGGCTACACCTTC.

This clonotype appeared many times. V and J are TRBV20-1 and TRBJ2-5; possibly TRBD2 for D (6 bases). CDR1 and CDR2 (germline): DFQATT, SNEGSKA (reference sequence). V was cut by 1 base and J by 5 bases, with 11 bases left in between. The CDR3 is 13 residues long. For the CDR3, the DNA is TGCAGTGCTAGAGTGGGGGGAACGGAGACCCAGTACTTC. This codes for CSARVGGTETQYF.

This clonotype was observed many times. The V and J genes are TRBV20-1 and TRBJ2-3; 10 bases align to TRBD2. V gave up 6 bases and J gave up 5 bases; unmatched junction bases: 14. The CDR3 loop spans 16 amino acids. Germline V gives CDR1 DFQATT, CDR2 SNEGSKA (reference sequence). The CDR3 DNA sequence: TGCAGTGCGCCTGGGACTAGCGCCGAGTCGGGAGATACGCAGTATTTT. Its translation is CSAPGTSAESGDTQYF.

This clonotype was detected ten times or more. V and J are TRBV20-1 and TRBJ1-1; 8 bases are shared with TRBD1. This CDR3 is built from 16 residues. Trimming took 6 bases from V and 1 from J; bases not matched to a gene: 13. The germline CDR1 and CDR2 sequences are DFQATT and SNEGSKA (reference sequence). The CDR3 DNA reads TGCAGTGCCAACGACCCCCAGGGGGCTGGGAACACTGAAGCTTTCTTT. Translated, it gives CSANDPQGAGNTEAFF.

This clonotype has a count of ten or more. The chain recombines TRBV20-1 with TRBJ1-2, with TRBD1 as a possible D gene (5 bases). The germline V and J ends were trimmed by 2 bases and 4 bases, with 8 bases remaining between them. From germline, CDR1 is DFQATT and CDR2 SNEGSKA (reference sequence). The CDR3 has 12 residues. The CDR3: CSARQGAYGYTF. The CDR3 region has the DNA TGCAGTGCTAGACAGGGTGCCTATGGCTACACCTTC.